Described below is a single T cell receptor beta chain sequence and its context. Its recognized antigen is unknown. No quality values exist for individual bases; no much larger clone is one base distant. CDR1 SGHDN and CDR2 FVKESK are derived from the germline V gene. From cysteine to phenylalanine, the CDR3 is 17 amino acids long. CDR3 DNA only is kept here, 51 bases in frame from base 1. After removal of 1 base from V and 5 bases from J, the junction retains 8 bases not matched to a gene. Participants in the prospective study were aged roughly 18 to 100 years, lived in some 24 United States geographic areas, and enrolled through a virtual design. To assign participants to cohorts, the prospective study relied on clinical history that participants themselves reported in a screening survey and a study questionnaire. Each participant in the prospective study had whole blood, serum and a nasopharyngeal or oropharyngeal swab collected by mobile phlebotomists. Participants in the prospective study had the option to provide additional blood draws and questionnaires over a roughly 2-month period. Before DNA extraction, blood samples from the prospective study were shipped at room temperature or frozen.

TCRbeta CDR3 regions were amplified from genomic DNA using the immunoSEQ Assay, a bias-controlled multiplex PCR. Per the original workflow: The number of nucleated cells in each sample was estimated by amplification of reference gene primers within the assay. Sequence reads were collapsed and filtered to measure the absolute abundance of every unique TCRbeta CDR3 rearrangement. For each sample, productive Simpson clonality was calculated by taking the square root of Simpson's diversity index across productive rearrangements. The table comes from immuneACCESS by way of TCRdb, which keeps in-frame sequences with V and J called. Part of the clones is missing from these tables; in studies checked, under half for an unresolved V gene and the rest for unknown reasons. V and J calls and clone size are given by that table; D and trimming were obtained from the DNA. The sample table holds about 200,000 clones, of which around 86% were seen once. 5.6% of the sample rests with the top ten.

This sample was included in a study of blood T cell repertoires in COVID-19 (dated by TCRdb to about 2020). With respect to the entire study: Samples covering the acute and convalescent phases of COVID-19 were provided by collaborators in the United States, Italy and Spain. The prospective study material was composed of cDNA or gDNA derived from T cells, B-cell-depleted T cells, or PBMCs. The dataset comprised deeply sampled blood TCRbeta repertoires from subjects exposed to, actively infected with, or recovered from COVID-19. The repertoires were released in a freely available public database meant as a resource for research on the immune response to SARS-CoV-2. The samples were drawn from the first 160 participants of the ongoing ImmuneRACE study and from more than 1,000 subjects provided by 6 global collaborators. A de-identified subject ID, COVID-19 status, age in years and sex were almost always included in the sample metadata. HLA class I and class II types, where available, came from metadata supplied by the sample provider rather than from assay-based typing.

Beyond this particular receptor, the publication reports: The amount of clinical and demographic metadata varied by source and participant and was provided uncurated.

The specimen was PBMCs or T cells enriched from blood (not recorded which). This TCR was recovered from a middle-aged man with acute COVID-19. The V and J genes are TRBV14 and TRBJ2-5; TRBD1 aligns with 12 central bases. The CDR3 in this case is CASSQASGTGGLETQYF. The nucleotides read TGTGCCAGCAGCCAAGCCTCCGGGACAGGGGGCTTGGAGACCCAGTACTTC.